This is a list of T cell receptor beta chains from one sample in a study of blood T cells in healthy people across ages. TCRdb re-called the 5' RACE reads with MiXCR, one entry per CDR3 protein. The sample records 590,000 or so distinct CDR3 sequences, 25% to 35% being singletons. Specimen: blood. These receptors originate from a woman older than 75 in good health. Each CDR3 is given with its conserved first and last residue. Each record gives: J gene, clone size, V gene, D gene, CDR3 protein, CDR3 DNA. D genes are given only for firm matches. Some rows mark clone size as missing; the rest say once, few, many or name a class of expanded clone.

TRBJ1-6 | many | TRBV6-6 | NA | CASSPLGYNSPLHF | TGTGCCAGCAGTCCCCTAGGGTATAATTCACCCCTCCACTTT
TRBJ2-7 | many | TRBV20-1 | TRBD2 | CSASREVYEQYF | TGCAGTGCTAGTCGGGAGGTTTACGAGCAGTACTTC
TRBJ2-7 | NA | TRBV29-1 | NA | CSVPLAGSEQYF | TGCAGCGTTCCTCTCGCAGGGTCCGAGCAGTACTTC
TRBJ1-6 | many | TRBV20-1 | TRBD1 | CSAKGQKNSPLHF | TGCAGTGCTAAGGGACAGAAGAATTCACCCCTCCACTTT
TRBJ1-3 | many | TRBV7-2 | TRBD1 | CASSQIPGQGRNTIYF | TGTGCCAGCAGCCAGATCCCGGGACAGGGGAGAAACACCATATATTTT
TRBJ2-6 | many | TRBV4-3 | NA | CASSRATQFSGANVLTF | TGCGCCAGCAGCCGAGCCACCCAGTTCTCTGGGGCCAACGTCCTGACTTTC
TRBJ1-1 | few | TRBV9 | NA | CASSVASRVNTEAFF | TGTGCCAGCAGCGTAGCATCAAGGGTGAACACTGAAGCTTTCTTT
TRBJ2-5 | few | TRBV7-2 | NA | CASSYYSGTQETQYF | TGTGCCAGCAGCTACTATTCCGGGACCCAAGAGACCCAGTACTTC
TRBJ1-1 | few | TRBV5-5 | NA | CASSLRLRTSVAFF | TGTGCCAGCAGCTTGAGGTTGAGGACATCTGTAGCTTTCTTT
TRBJ1-2 | NA | TRBV10-3 | TRBD1 | CVITETGDANYGYTF | TGTGTCATCACTGAGACAGGGGATGCTAACTATGGCTACACCTTC
TRBJ2-6 | many | TRBV6-1 | NA | CAIKAETAFSGANVLTF | TGTGCCATCAAAGCGGAGACGGCGTTCTCTGGGGCCAACGTCCTGACTTTC
TRBJ1-2 | few | TRBV7-2 | TRBD1 | CASSLPGQIFGYTF | TGTGCCAGCAGCTTACCGGGACAGATCTTCGGCTACACCTTC
TRBJ2-1 | NA | TRBV6-1 | TRBD2 | CASGLAGVVGENEQFF | TGTGCCAGCGGACTAGCGGGAGTGGTGGGTGAGAATGAGCAGTTCTTC
TRBJ2-1 | many | TRBV11-2 | NA | CASSLGGGRYNEQFF | TGTGCCAGCAGCTTAGGTGGGGGCCGCTACAATGAGCAGTTCTTC
TRBJ2-3 | many | TRBV6-1 | NA | CASSDLYTDTQYF | TGTGCCAGCAGTGACCTTTACACAGATACGCAGTATTTT
TRBJ2-1 | many | TRBV5-1 | NA | CASSTGFNSYNEQFF | TGCGCCAGCAGCACCGGGTTCAACTCCTACAATGAGCAGTTCTTC
TRBJ2-5 | NA | TRBV5-1 | TRBD2 | CASRVSGSETQYF | TGCGCCAGCAGGGTTAGCGGGAGTGAGACCCAGTACTTC
TRBJ2-7 | few | TRBV27 | TRBD1 | CASSWTGNYNEQYF | TGTGCCAGCAGTTGGACAGGGAACTACAATGAGCAGTACTTC
TRBJ2-7 | many | TRBV28 | NA | CASGRTGAYEQYF | TGTGCCAGCGGACGGACGGGCGCCTACGAGCAGTACTTC
TRBJ2-2 | few | TRBV3-1 | TRBD1 | CASSRNPGQGNTGELFF | TGTGCCAGCAGCCGAAACCCGGGACAGGGGAACACCGGGGAGCTGTTTTTT
TRBJ2-1 | NA | TRBV29-1 | TRBD1 | CSVPGTDLNEQFF | TGCAGCGTCCCCGGGACAGATCTCAATGAGCAGTTCTTC
TRBJ2-7 | many | TRBV9 | NA | CASSVDHEQYF | TGTGCCAGCAGCGTAGACCACGAGCAGTACTTC
TRBJ2-7 | NA | TRBV27 | TRBD1 | CASMVAGGRCEQYF | TGTGCCAGCATGGTGGCAGGGGGCCGGTGCGAGCAGTACTTC
TRBJ1-5 | NA | TRBV7-2 | NA | CASSLVAGTASNQPQHF | TGTGCCAGCAGCTTAGTAGCAGGGACCGCTAGCAATCAGCCCCAGCATTTT
TRBJ2-3 | many | TRBV5-1 | TRBD2 | CASSSGLAGATSTDTQYF | TGCGCCAGCAGCTCGGGACTAGCGGGGGCCACCAGCACAGATACGCAGTATTTT
TRBJ2-3 | many | TRBV4-3 | NA | CASSQGTSLVADTQYF | TGCGCCAGCAGCCAGGGTACCTCTCTTGTAGCAGATACGCAGTATTTT
TRBJ1-2 | many | TRBV14 | NA | CASSQSDKYGYTF | TGTGCCAGCAGCCAATCGGACAAGTATGGCTACACCTTC
TRBJ1-5 | many | TRBV27 | NA | CASSLSGGRGNQPQHF | TGTGCCAGCAGTTTATCTGGAGGTCGAGGCAATCAGCCCCAGCATTTT
TRBJ2-1 | many | TRBV5-1 | NA | CASSQDGLWRVFF | TGCGCCAGCAGTCAGGACGGGCTCTGGCGGGTGTTCTTC
TRBJ2-1 | NA | TRBV18 | TRBD2 | CVSSPRLASYNEQFF | TGTGTCAGCTCACCACGACTAGCGTCCTACAATGAGCAGTTCTTC
TRBJ2-7 | NA | TRBV4-2 | TRBD1 | CTSSHAFRDRGDEQYF | TGTACCAGTAGCCATGCATTCCGGGACAGGGGTGACGAGCAGTACTTC
TRBJ1-4 | NA | TRBV29-1 | NA | CSVDGVGTPDEKLFF | TGCAGCGTTGATGGGGTCGGGACACCTGATGAAAAACTGTTTTTT
TRBJ1-1 | few | TRBV7-2 | TRBD1 | CASSLRTGGGGTEAFF | TGTGCCAGCAGCCTGCGGACAGGGGGCGGGGGCACTGAAGCTTTCTTT
TRBJ1-5 | NA | TRBV5-1 | NA | CASSPGPWDSNQPQHF | TGCGCCAGCAGCCCGGGCCCTTGGGATAGCAATCAGCCCCAGCATTTT
TRBJ2-3 | NA | TRBV29-1 | TRBD1 | CSVQVTGDTQYF | TGCAGCGTTCAGGTGACAGGGGATACGCAGTATTTT
TRBJ1-5 | NA | TRBV7-9 | NA | CASSFASDQPHHF | TGTGCCAGCAGCTTCGCAAGTGATCAGCCCCATCATTTT
TRBJ2-5 | NA | TRBV6-2/TRBV6-3 | TRBD2 | CASSYNPRLAGGETQYF | TGTGCCAGCAGTTACAACCCCAGACTAGCGGGCGGGGAGACCCAGTACTTC
TRBJ2-7 | NA | TRBV7-6 | TRBD2 | CASSLVQGGTGQYF | TGTGCCAGCAGCTTAGTGCAGGGAGGGACCGGGCAGTACTTC
TRBJ2-5 | NA | TRBV28 | NA | CASSFKGGWGETQYF | TGTGCCAGCAGTTTCAAGGGTGGCTGGGGGGAGACCCAGTACTTC
TRBJ2-1 | many | TRBV12-3/TRBV12-4 | TRBD1 | CASSSLTGLVNEQFF | TGTGCCAGCAGTTCCCTGACAGGGCTGGTCAATGAGCAGTTCTTC
TRBJ2-7 | few | TRBV5-1 | TRBD2 | CASSKGLAGGSRENNEQYF | TGCGCCAGCAGCAAAGGACTAGCGGGGGGCTCCCGGGAGAACAATGAGCAGTACTTC
TRBJ2-1 | NA | TRBV7-2 | TRBD2 | CASSLAGSLAGGNEQFF | TGTGCCAGCAGCTTAGCAGGCTCCCTAGCGGGGGGCAATGAGCAGTTCTTC